This TCR beta chain was identified during a study of blood T cell repertoires in COVID-19. Study as a whole: The study drew acute and convalescent COVID-19 samples from the United States, Italy and Spain. Nucleic acid was either cDNA or gDNA, and it came from T cells, B-cell-depleted T cells, or PBMCs.

Per the germline V gene, CDR1 is SGHRS and CDR2 is YFSETQ. The length of the CDR3 is 17 residues. V lost 0 bases and J lost 0, with 13 bases in between. Authors' analysis steps: Using reference gene primer amplification, nucleated cell counts were estimated. Data came from immunoSEQ multiplex PCR; TCRdb stores just in-frame clones and leaves some out. The V and J calls and clone size were taken over from that table, and D and trimming were inferred from the DNA. The sample includes more than 110,000 clones, around nine tenths of them seen just once. The sequence was obtained from a man in his sixties with active or convalescent COVID-19. The rearrangement uses TRBV5-1 and TRBJ1-3; D gene ambiguous. Sequencing input: peripheral blood. In nucleotides, the CDR3 is TGCGCCAGCAGCTTGGCCCTGGGCCCCGACTCTGGAAACACCATATATTTT. It translates to CASSLALGPDSGNTIYF.